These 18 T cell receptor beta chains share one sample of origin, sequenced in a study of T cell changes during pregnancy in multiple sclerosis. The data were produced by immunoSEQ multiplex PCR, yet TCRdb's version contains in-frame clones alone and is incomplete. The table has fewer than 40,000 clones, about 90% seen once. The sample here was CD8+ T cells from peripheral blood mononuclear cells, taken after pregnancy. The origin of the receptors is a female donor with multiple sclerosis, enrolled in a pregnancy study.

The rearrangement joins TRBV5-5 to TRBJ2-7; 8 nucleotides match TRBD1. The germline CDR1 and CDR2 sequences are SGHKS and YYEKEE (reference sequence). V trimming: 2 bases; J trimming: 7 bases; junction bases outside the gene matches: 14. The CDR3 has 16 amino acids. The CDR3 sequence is CASSLAEAGGAGEQYF. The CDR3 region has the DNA TGTGCCAGCAGCTTAGCCGAAGCAGGGGGCGCAGGGGAGCAGTACTTC. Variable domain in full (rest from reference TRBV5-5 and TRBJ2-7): DAGVTQSPTHLIKTRGQQVTLRCSPISGHKSVSWYQQVLGQGPQFIFQYYEKEERGRGNFPDRFSARQFPNYSSELNVNALLLGDSALYLCASSLAEAGGAGEQYFGPGTRLTVT.

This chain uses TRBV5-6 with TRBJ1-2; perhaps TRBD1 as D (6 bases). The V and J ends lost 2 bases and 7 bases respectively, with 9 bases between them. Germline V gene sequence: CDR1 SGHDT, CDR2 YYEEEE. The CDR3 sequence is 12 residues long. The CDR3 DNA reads TGTGCCAGCAGCTTAGGGGGTGGTGGCTACACCTTC. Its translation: CASSLGGGGYTF.

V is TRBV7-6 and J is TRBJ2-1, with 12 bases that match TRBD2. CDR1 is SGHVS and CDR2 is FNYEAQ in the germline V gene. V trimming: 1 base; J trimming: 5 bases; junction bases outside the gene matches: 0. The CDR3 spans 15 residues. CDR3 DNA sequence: TGTGCCAGCAGCTTAGGGACTAGCGGGGACAATGAGCAGTTCTTC. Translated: CASSLGTSGDNEQFF.

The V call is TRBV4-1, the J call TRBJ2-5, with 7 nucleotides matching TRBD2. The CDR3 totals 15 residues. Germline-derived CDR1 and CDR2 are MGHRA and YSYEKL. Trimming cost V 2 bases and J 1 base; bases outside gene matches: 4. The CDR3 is CASSQSGGGQETQYF. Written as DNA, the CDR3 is TGCGCCAGCAGCCAATCTGGCGGGGGCCAAGAGACCCAGTACTTC.

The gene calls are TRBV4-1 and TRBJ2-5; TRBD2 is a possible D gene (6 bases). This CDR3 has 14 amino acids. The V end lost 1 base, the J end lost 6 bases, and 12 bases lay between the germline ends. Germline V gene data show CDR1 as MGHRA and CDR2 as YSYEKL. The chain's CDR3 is CASSQAVGGQTQYF. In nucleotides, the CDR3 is TGCGCCAGCAGCCAAGCGGTTGGAGGGCAGACCCAGTACTTC.

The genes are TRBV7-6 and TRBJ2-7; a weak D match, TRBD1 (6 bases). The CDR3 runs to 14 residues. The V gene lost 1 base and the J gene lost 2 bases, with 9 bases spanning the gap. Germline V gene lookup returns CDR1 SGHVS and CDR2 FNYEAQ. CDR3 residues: CASSLDRDPYEQYF. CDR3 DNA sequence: TGTGCCAGCAGCTTAGACAGGGACCCCTACGAGCAGTACTTC. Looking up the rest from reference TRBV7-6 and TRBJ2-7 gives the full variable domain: GAGVSQSPRYKVTKRGQDVALRCDPISGHVSLYWYRQALGQGPEFLTYFNYEAQQDKSGLPNDRFSAERPEGSISTLTIQRTEQRDSAMYRCASSLDRDPYEQYFGPGTRLTVT.

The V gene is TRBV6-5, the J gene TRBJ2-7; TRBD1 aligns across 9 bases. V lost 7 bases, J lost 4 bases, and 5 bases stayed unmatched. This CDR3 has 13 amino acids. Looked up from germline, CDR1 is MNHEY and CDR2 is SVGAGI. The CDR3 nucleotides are TGTGCCAGCAAAACAGGGGGCAGTTACGAGCAGTACTTC. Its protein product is CASKTGGSYEQYF.

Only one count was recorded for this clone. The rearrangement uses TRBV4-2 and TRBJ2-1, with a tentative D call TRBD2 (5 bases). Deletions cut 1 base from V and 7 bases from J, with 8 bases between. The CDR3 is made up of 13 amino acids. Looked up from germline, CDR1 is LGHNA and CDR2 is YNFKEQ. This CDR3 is CASSQVGENEQFF. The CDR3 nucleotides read TGTGCCAGCAGCCAAGTCGGGGAGAATGAGCAGTTCTTC.

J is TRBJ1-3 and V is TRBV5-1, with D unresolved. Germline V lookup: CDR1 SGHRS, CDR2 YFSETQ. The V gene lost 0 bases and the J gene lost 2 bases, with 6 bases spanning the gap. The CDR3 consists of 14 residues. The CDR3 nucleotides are TGCGCCAGCAGCTTGGGCCTACCTGGAAACACCATATATTTT. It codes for CASSLGLPGNTIYF.

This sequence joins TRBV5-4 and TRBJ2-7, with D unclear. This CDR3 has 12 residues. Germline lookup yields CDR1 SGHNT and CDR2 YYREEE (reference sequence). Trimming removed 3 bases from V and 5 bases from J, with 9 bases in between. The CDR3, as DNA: TGTGCCAGCAGCTCCGTTCAGGACGAGCAGTACTTC. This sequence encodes CASSSVQDEQYF.

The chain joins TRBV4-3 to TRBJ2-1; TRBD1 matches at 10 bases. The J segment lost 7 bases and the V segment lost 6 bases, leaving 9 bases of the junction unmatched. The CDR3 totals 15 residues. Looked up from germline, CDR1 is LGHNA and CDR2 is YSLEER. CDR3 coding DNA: TGCGCCAGCAGGCTCGACAGGGGGCACGGGAATGAGCAGTTCTTC. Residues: CASRLDRGHGNEQFF.

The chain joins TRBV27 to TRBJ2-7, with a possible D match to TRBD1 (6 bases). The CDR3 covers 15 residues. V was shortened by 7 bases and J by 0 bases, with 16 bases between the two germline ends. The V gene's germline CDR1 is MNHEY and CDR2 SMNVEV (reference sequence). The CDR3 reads CASNPGHLPSYEQYF. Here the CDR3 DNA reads TGTGCCAGCAACCCGGGACACCTACCCTCCTACGAGCAGTACTTC.

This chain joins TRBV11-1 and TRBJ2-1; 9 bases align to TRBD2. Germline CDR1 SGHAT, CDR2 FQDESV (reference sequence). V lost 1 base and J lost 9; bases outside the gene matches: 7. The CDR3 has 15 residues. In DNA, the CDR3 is TGTGCCAGCAGCTTAGGTAGCGGGGGAATAGGTGAGCAGTTCTTC. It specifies CASSLGSGGIGEQFF.

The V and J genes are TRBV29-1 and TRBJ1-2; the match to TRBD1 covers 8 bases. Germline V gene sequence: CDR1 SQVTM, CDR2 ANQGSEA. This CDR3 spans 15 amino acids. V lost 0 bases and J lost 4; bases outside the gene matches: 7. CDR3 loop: CSVEDPRGQVYGYTF. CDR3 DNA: TGCAGCGTTGAAGATCCCAGGGGGCAGGTCTATGGCTACACCTTC.

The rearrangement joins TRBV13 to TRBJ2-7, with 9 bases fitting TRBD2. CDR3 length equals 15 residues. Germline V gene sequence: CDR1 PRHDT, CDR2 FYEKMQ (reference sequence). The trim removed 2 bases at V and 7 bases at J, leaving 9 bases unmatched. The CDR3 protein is CASSLPSGGPSEQYF. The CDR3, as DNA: TGTGCCAGCAGCTTACCAAGCGGGGGGCCTTCAGAGCAGTACTTC.

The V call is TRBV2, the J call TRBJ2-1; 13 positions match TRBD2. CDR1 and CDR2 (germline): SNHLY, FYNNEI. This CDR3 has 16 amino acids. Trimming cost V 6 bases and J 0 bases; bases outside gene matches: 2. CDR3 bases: TGTGCCAGCAGCGGACTAGCGGGGGCCTCCTACAATGAGCAGTTCTTC. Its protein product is CASSGLAGASYNEQFF. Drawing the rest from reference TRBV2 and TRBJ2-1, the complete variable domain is EPEVTQTPSHQVTQMGQEVILRCVPISNHLYFYWYRQILGQKVEFLVSFYNNEISEKSEIFDDQFSVERPDGSNFTLKIRSTKLEDSAMYFCASSGLAGASYNEQFFGPGTRLTVL.

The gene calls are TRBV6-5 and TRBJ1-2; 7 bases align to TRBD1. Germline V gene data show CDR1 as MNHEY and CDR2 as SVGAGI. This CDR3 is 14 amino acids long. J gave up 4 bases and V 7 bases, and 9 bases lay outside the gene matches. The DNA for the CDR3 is TGTGCCAGCACCAATGAGCAGGGGGGCTATGGCTACACCTTC. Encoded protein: CASTNEQGGYGYTF.

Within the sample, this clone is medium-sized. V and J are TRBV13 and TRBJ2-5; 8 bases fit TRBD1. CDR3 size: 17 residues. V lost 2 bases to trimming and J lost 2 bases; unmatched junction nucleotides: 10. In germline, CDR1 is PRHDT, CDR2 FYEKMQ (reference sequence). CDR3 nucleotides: TGTGCCAGCAGCTTACGGGACAGGCGGCCCCTTCAAGAGACCCAGTACTTC. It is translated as CASSLRDRRPLQETQYF.